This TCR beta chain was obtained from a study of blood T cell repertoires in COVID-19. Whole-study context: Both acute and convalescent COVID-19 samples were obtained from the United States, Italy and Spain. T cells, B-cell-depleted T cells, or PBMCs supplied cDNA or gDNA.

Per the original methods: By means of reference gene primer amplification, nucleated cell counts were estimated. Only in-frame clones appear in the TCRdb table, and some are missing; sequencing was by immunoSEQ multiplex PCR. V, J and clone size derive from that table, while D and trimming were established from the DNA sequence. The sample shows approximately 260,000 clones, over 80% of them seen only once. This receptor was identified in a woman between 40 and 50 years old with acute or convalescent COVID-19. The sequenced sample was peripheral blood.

This CDR3 reads CASSLAGRVEYGYTF. The CDR3 region has the DNA TGCGCCAGCAGCTTGGCCGGCAGGGTAGAGTATGGCTACACCTTC. V is TRBV5-1 and J is TRBJ1-2; TRBD1 might be the D (5 bases). Per germline, CDR1 SGHRS and CDR2 YFSETQ. Trimming removed 0 bases at V and 5 bases at J, with 14 bases between. This CDR3 contains 15 residues.